One and the same sample provided the 21 T cell receptor beta chains below, sequenced in a study of blood T cell repertoires in COVID-19. Profiling relied on immunoSEQ multiplex PCR, and the TCRdb table lists in-frame clones only, not all of them. The repertoire consists of around 270,000 clones, with roughly 86% occurring once and the leading ten covering approximately 9.8%. Sequencing was carried out using peripheral blood. The receptors originated from a man aged 35 to 55 who had recovered from COVID-19.

This chain uses TRBV7-9 with TRBJ2-7; 7 nucleotides line up with TRBD2. CDR1 is SEHNR and CDR2 is FQNEAQ in the germline V gene (reference sequence). This CDR3 is built from 12 residues. The J segment lost 5 bases and the V segment lost 4 bases, leaving 2 bases of the junction unmatched. The CDR3 bases are TGTGCCAGCAGCTGGGGGGGTGACGAGCAGTACTTC. It is translated as CASSWGGDEQYF.

The V call is TRBV18, the J call TRBJ2-7, with D possibly being TRBD1 (6 bases). The length of the CDR3 is 15 residues. CDR1 and CDR2 from the germline V gene are KGHSH and LQKENI. The V end lost 4 bases, the J end lost 2 bases, and 15 bases lay between the germline ends. The CDR3 DNA sequence: TGTGCCAGCTCACGTATCCGGGACAAGGCCTACGAGCAGTACTTC. Translation gives CASSRIRDKAYEQYF. The full variable domain, completed using reference TRBV18 and TRBJ2-7, is NAGVMQNPRHLVRRRGQEARLRCSPMKGHSHVYWYRQLPEEGLKFMVYLQKENIIDESGMPKERFSAEFPKEGPSILRIQQVVRGDSAAYFCASSRIRDKAYEQYFGPGTRLTVT.

The chain joins TRBV4-1 to TRBJ1-1; TRBD1 agrees at 8 bases. V was pared by 4 bases and J by 1 base, with 5 bases of the junction left unmatched. This CDR3 contains 15 residues. CDR1 and CDR2 (germline): MGHRA, YSYEKL. CDR3 sequence: CASSPSTGANTEAFF. The DNA for the CDR3 is TGCGCCAGCAGCCCCTCGACAGGGGCGAACACTGAAGCTTTCTTT.

Only a few counts were recorded for this clone. The chain employs TRBV9 and TRBJ2-2; 11 bases map to TRBD2. CDR1 is SGDLS and CDR2 is YYNGEE in the germline V gene. V shed 0 bases and J 7 bases; nucleotides not matched to a gene: 2. This CDR3 contains 15 residues. As DNA, the CDR3 is TGTGCCAGCAGCGTAGTTGGGACTAGCGGCGGGGAGCTGTTTTTT. Translated: CASSVVGTSGGELFF. The full variable domain, with the rest looked up from reference TRBV9 and TRBJ2-2, is DSGVTQTPKHLITATGQRVTLRCSPRSGDLSVYWYQQSLDQGLQFLIQYYNGEERAKGNILERFSAQQFPDLHSELNLSSLELGDSALYFCASSVVGTSGGELFFGEGSRLTVL.

CDR3 region: CASSQPGTGERTGELFF. CDR3 sequence (DNA): TGCGCCAGCAGCCAGCCCGGGACAGGGGAGAGGACCGGGGAGCTGTTTTTT. The rearrangement uses TRBV4-3 and TRBJ2-2; 10 bases fit TRBD1. Trimming cost V 3 bases and J 5 bases; bases outside gene matches: 9. Per the germline V gene, CDR1 is LGHNA and CDR2 is YSLEER. CDR3 length: 17 amino acids.

The genes are TRBV15 and TRBJ1-2; 10 nucleotides line up with TRBD1. Germline assignment: CDR1 LNHNV and CDR2 YYDKDF (reference sequence). The CDR3 sequence is 15 residues long. Unmatched junction bases numbered 7, after V lost 2 bases and J lost 7 bases. The CDR3 nucleotides read TGTGCCACCAGCAGAACCGGGACAGGGGTGTCTGGCTACACCTTC. Protein: CATSRTGTGVSGYTF.

Note on this clone: Other DNA sequences within the sample encode an identical CDR3. V gene TRBV7-9 combines with J gene TRBJ1-2, with 10 bases identical to TRBD1. Per the germline V gene, CDR1 is SEHNR and CDR2 is FQNEAQ (reference sequence). Trimming removed 0 bases from V and 6 bases from J; junction bases left unmatched: 1. This CDR3 has 14 amino acids. The CDR3 coding sequence is TGTGCCAGCAGCTTAGCTGGGACAGGGGATGGCTACACCTTC. Its translation: CASSLAGTGDGYTF. Based on the CDR3 plus reference TRBV7-9 and TRBJ1-2, the full variable domain is DTGVSQNPRHKITKRGQNVTFRCDPISEHNRLYWYRQTLGQGPEFLTYFQNEAQLEKSRLLSDRFSAERPKGSFSTLEIQRTEQGDSAMYLCASSLAGTGDGYTFGSGTRLTVV.

The sample holds one count of this clone. J is TRBJ2-7 and V is TRBV7-8; D possibly corresponds to TRBD2 (5 bases). The V end lost 3 bases, the J end lost 2 bases, and 29 bases lay between the germline ends. Germline V gene data show CDR1 as SGHVS and CDR2 as FQNEAQ. CDR3 length equals 20 residues. CDR3 in DNA: TGTGCCAGCAGCTTTAAATATGACTTGCAGCCCCGGGGAGTCCCCTACGAGCAGTACTTC. It is translated as CASSFKYDLQPRGVPYEQYF.

This clone was seen repeatedly, ten times or more. The chain joins TRBV5-6 to TRBJ1-1; D unresolved. The CDR3 is 14 residues long. Germline V gene sequence: CDR1 SGHDT, CDR2 YYEEEE. V lost 0 bases and J lost 1, with 7 bases in between. CDR3 sequence (DNA): TGTGCCAGCAGCTTGGTCGACTGGAACACTGAAGCTTTCTTT. Translated, it gives CASSLVDWNTEAFF. The complete variable domain, with remaining parts taken from reference TRBV5-6 and TRBJ1-1, reads DAGVTQSPTHLIKTRGQQVTLRCSPKSGHDTVSWYQQALGQGPQFIFQYYEEEERQRGNFPDRFSGHQFPNYSSELNVNALLLGDSALYLCASSLVDWNTEAFFGQGTRLTVV.

V usage is TRBV7-2 and J usage is TRBJ2-5, with a possible D match to TRBD1 (5 bases). V lost 5 bases, J lost 9 bases, and 16 bases lay in between. The CDR3 has 13 amino acids. The germline CDR1 and CDR2 sequences are SGHTA and FQGNSA. The CDR3 DNA sequence: TGTGCCAGCAGCCCCGCGGCCGACAGTGCCCAGTACTTC. Encoded protein: CASSPAADSAQYF.

The J gene is TRBJ2-7, the V gene TRBV5-6; possible D gene TRBD1, 7 bases. Germline CDR1 SGHDT, CDR2 YYEEEE. Trimming cost V 4 bases and J 7 bases, with 21 bases left between them. The CDR3 spans 15 residues. The CDR3: CASSGNGRQGREQYF. CDR3 in DNA: TGTGCCAGCAGCGGGAACGGGAGACAGGGAAGGGAGCAGTACTTC. Supplemented by reference TRBV5-6 and TRBJ2-7, the full variable domain reads DAGVTQSPTHLIKTRGQQVTLRCSPKSGHDTVSWYQQALGQGPQFIFQYYEEEERQRGNFPDRFSGHQFPNYSSELNVNALLLGDSALYLCASSGNGRQGREQYFGPGTRLTVT.

This clone was observed a handful of times. The chain is built from TRBV6-4 and TRBJ2-3, with D perhaps matching TRBD2 (5 bases). The CDR3 consists of 15 residues. Per the germline V gene, CDR1 is MRHNA and CDR2 is SNTAGT. Trimming took 3 bases from V and 2 from J, leaving 12 bases between them. CDR3 DNA: TGTGCCAGCAGTGAGACGACTACCTCCACAGATACGCAGTATTTT. Encoded protein: CASSETTTSTDTQYF.

The chain links TRBV9 to TRBJ2-1; 8 bases are a match to TRBD1. Germline V gene lookup returns CDR1 SGDLS and CDR2 YYNGEE. CDR3 length: 13 amino acids. Trimming removed 3 bases from V and 7 bases from J; junction bases left unmatched: 3. The CDR3 region has the DNA TGTGCCAGCAGCGGGACAGGGTGGAATGAGCAGTTCTTC. This sequence encodes CASSGTGWNEQFF.

In regard to this clone: The junction departs from germline at one end; a sequencing error may be responsible. For the CDR3, the DNA is TGTGCCAGCTCACTAGATCGACAGGTCTCCTTC. This translates into CASSLDRQVSF. This rearrangement joins TRBV18 to TRBJ1-2, with a weak D call TRBD1 (6 bases). Looked up from germline, CDR1 is KGHSH and CDR2 is LQKENI. This CDR3 region has 11 residues.

The chain carries TRBV7-9 and TRBJ1-2, with D tentatively TRBD1 (6 bases). Germline CDR1 SEHNR, CDR2 FQNEAQ (reference sequence). This CDR3 region has 12 residues. V was pared by 1 base and J by 8 bases, with 8 bases between. The CDR3 here is CASSLEGGGYTF. The CDR3 DNA reads as TGTGCCAGCAGCTTAGAGGGGGGGGGCTACACCTTC.

J is TRBJ2-3 and V is TRBV2; 8 positions agree with TRBD2. The CDR3 sequence is 15 residues long. V was pared by 1 base and J by 2 bases, with 2 bases of the junction left unmatched. The germline gives CDR1 SNHLY, CDR2 FYNNEI. Written as DNA, the CDR3 is TGTGCCAGCAGTGAAGGAGCGGGAGACACAGATACGCAGTATTTT. Its protein is CASSEGAGDTDTQYF. The full variable domain, in which reference TRBV2 and TRBJ2-3 provide the parts outside the CDR3, is EPEVTQTPSHQVTQMGQEVILRCVPISNHLYFYWYRQILGQKVEFLVSFYNNEISEKSEIFDDQFSVERPDGSNFTLKIRSTKLEDSAMYFCASSEGAGDTDTQYFGPGTRLTVL.

The genes are TRBV7-9 and TRBJ2-1; D might be TRBD1 (5 bases). CDR3 length equals 16 residues. CDR1 and CDR2 (germline): SEHNR, FQNEAQ (reference sequence). With 3 bases removed from V and 1 base from J, the gap between germline ends came to 13 bases. The CDR3 region has the DNA TGTGCCAGCAGCTTCACCGCAGGGCTATCCTACAATGAGCAGTTCTTC. It translates to CASSFTAGLSYNEQFF. The whole variable domain, remainder taken from reference TRBV7-9 and TRBJ2-1, is DTGVSQNPRHKITKRGQNVTFRCDPISEHNRLYWYRQTLGQGPEFLTYFQNEAQLEKSRLLSDRFSAERPKGSFSTLEIQRTEQGDSAMYLCASSFTAGLSYNEQFFGPGTRLTVL.

This chain joins TRBV5-1 and TRBJ2-5; 13 bases fit TRBD2. Germline V lookup: CDR1 SGHRS, CDR2 YFSETQ. With 3 bases clipped from V and 5 bases from J, the junction kept 4 bases outside the gene matches. This CDR3 contains 15 residues. DNA of the CDR3: TGCGCCAGCAGCTCAGGACTAGCGGGAGTGGAGACCCAGTACTTC. Protein sequence: CASSSGLAGVETQYF.

This chain uses TRBV6-2 or TRBV6-3 with TRBJ2-7; a weak D match, TRBD2 (6 bases). The CDR3 has 14 residues. Trimming removed 2 bases from V and 2 bases from J, with 10 bases in between. CDR1 and CDR2 from the germline V gene are MNHEY and SVGEGT. CDR3 sequence (DNA): TGTGCCAGCAGTTACGGAGGGCAGCCCTACGAGCAGTACTTC. Amino acid sequence: CASSYGGQPYEQYF.

The chain is built from TRBV3-1 (or the pseudogene TRBV3-2) and TRBJ2-5; 9 nucleotides line up with TRBD2. The CDR3 sequence is 16 residues long. The germline V gene encodes CDR1 LGHDT and CDR2 YNNKEL (reference sequence). Losses at the gene ends were 5 bases for V and 2 bases for J; bases not matched to a gene: 9. The CDR3 DNA reads as TGTGCCAGCAGCACCAGACTAGCGGCCAGACAAGAGACCCAGTACTTC. As protein: CASSTRLAARQETQYF.

The rearrangement joins TRBV27 to TRBJ2-6; 9 bases align to TRBD2. Germline V CDR1 and CDR2: MNHEY, SMNVEV (reference sequence). The CDR3 covers 18 residues. With 5 bases clipped from V and 1 base from J, the junction kept 9 bases outside the gene matches. CDR3 sequence (DNA): TGTGCCAGCAGTGGAATTCTAGCGGGATTTTCTGGGGCCAACGTCCTGACTTTC. Amino acid sequence: CASSGILAGFSGANVLTF.